These 3 T cell receptor beta chains came from one sample sequenced in a study of T cell responses to AZD1222 COVID-19 vaccine. Data came from immunoSEQ multiplex PCR; TCRdb stores just in-frame clones and leaves some out. The sample contains 130,000 to 150,000 clones, approximately 90% of which appear only once. The starting material was peripheral blood, obtained on day 0 of MenACWY control vaccination. These receptors were obtained from an adult in good health.

V gene TRBV11-2 combines with J gene TRBJ2-1; 11 nucleotides match TRBD2. The CDR3 covers 18 residues. Germline CDR1 SGHAT, CDR2 FQNNGV. Unmatched junction bases numbered 11, after V lost 1 base and J lost 6 bases. The CDR3 DNA follows: TGTGCCAGCAGCTTAGTGGGGACTAGCGGTGGGGGTGTCAATGAGCAGTTCTTC. Amino acids: CASSLVGTSGGGVNEQFF.

The J gene is TRBJ1-6, the V gene TRBV7-9; 10 bases agree with TRBD1. Germline V lookup: CDR1 SEHNR, CDR2 FQNEAQ (reference sequence). Losses at the gene ends were 2 bases for V and 7 bases for J; bases not matched to a gene: 2. The CDR3 is 15 residues long. This CDR3 reads CASSLRGQGNSPLHF. CDR3 DNA: TGTGCCAGCAGCTTAAGGGGACAGGGGAATTCACCCCTCCACTTT.

The DNA for the CDR3 is TGTGCCTGGAGTGCTGGACTAGCGGGAGTGGAGCAGTTCTTC. This sequence encodes CAWSAGLAGVEQFF. The chain employs TRBV30 and TRBJ2-1; TRBD2 agrees at 13 bases. Losses at the gene ends were 1 base for V and 10 bases for J; bases not matched to a gene: 4. Germline assignment: CDR1 GTSNPN and CDR2 SVGIG (reference sequence). The CDR3 has 14 amino acids.